A single sample gave rise to the 6 T cell receptor beta chains below, sequenced in a study of control samples from healthy donors and cancer patients. Assay: immunoSEQ multiplex PCR; the TCRdb copy retains only in-frame clones and omits some. The data hold around 110,000 clones, with approximately 90% observed a single time. Sequenced input: PBMCs. Receptor source: a woman between 50 and 59 years old with colorectal cancer.

The chain couples TRBV6-6 to TRBJ2-1; D gene uncertain. Germline lookup yields CDR1 MNHNY and CDR2 SVGAGI (reference sequence). This CDR3 comprises 16 residues. V lost 2 bases to trimming and J lost 0 bases, with 11 bases between them. CDR3 loop: CASSYLTPYSYNEQFF. The DNA for the CDR3 is TGTGCCAGCAGTTACCTGACACCTTACTCCTACAATGAGCAGTTCTTC.

The chain combines TRBV9 with TRBJ2-3; D ambiguous. V lost 0 bases, J lost 2 bases, and 10 bases lay in between. CDR1 and CDR2 (germline): SGDLS, YYNGEE. There are 15 residues in the CDR3. CDR3: CASSVGWDNTDTQYF. The CDR3 DNA is TGTGCCAGCAGCGTAGGGTGGGATAACACAGATACGCAGTATTTT.

The chain couples TRBV5-4 to TRBJ1-2, with D possibly being TRBD1 (5 bases). CDR1 SGHNT and CDR2 YYREEE come from the germline V gene (reference sequence). The V gene lost 2 bases and the J gene lost 6 bases, with 20 bases spanning the gap. The CDR3 spans 16 residues. The DNA for the CDR3 is TGTGCCAGCAGCTTACGCGCGCCCAGGAGGGGACATGGCTACACCTTC. It translates to CASSLRAPRRGHGYTF.

The chain is built from TRBV19 and TRBJ1-5; D unresolved. In germline, CDR1 is LNHDA, CDR2 SQIVND (reference sequence). The CDR3 runs to 13 residues. V was cut by 4 bases and J by 1 base, with 5 bases left in between. The DNA for the CDR3 is TGTGCCAGTAGTAGGGTCAGCAATCAGCCCCAGCATTTT. Its translation is CASSRVSNQPQHF.

This chain connects TRBV27 to TRBJ1-6; TRBD1 might be the D (6 bases). V was pared by 6 bases and J by 5 bases, with 11 bases between. This CDR3 contains 14 residues. Germline CDR1 is MNHEY and CDR2 is SMNVEV (reference sequence). The CDR3 region is CASSIRGNNSPLHF. As DNA, the CDR3 is TGTGCCAGCAGCATCAGGGGAAATAATTCACCCCTCCACTTT.

The chain combines TRBV12-5 with TRBJ1-6; D is unclear. This CDR3 spans 19 amino acids. Germline CDR1 is LGHNT and CDR2 is FRNRAP. V was cut by 2 bases and J by 4 bases, with 21 bases left in between. CDR3 protein: CASGLILRVGGEYNSPLHF. CDR3 nucleotide sequence: TGTGCTAGTGGTTTGATCCTCCGTGTAGGAGGCGAATATAATTCACCCCTCCACTTT. Based on the CDR3 plus reference TRBV12-5 and TRBJ1-6, the full variable domain is DARVTQTPRHKVTEMGQEVTMRCQPILGHNTVFWYRQTMMQGLELLAYFRNRAPLDDSGMPKDRFSAEMPDATLATLKIQPSEPRDSAVYFCASGLILRVGGEYNSPLHFGNGTRLTVT.